The clone carrying this TCR beta chain was recorded once. Its antigen is undetermined. This CDR3 spans 16 amino acids. Germline CDR1 is ENHRY and CDR2 is SYGVKD. The J segment lost 0 bases and the V segment lost 5 bases, leaving 5 bases of the junction unmatched. Positively selected for CCR7, the CD45RO-negative cells used as naive CD8 cells excluded terminally differentiated effector memory CD45RA+ cells. Here immunoSEQ multiplex PCR was the method, and the copy in TCRdb shows in-frame clones only, minus some. The repertoire has millions of clones, approximately 94% of them found once; the top ten carry about 1.1%. The record originates from a study of shared clonotypes between healthy human individuals. Whole-study findings and limits: Researchers sampled blood only, noting tissue repertoires likely differ. It was the non-shared clonotypes that had lower generation probabilities than clonotypes shared by all four donors.

The receptor was derived from a man between 18 and 29 years old in good health. V is TRBV10-3 and J is TRBJ2-4, with 9 bases aligning to TRBD1. Material for sequencing was naive CD8+ T cells sorted from blood. CDR3 in DNA: TGTGCCATCAGTACACAGGGGGCCGAAGCCAAAAACATTCAGTACTTC. This codes for CAISTQGAEAKNIQYF.